This record covers a single TCR beta chain. This entry is derived from a study of OX40 agonist ivuxolimab in advanced cancers. Study context: The dose of intravenous ivuxolimab that patients received every 2 weeks ranged from 0.01 to 10 mg/kg. About 40% of patients had received prior checkpoint inhibitor therapy.

The table came from immunoSEQ multiplex PCR; TCRdb's copy has only in-frame clones and leaves some out. The sample holds some 33,000 clones, about four fifths seen once. V lost 8 bases and J 1 base, leaving 18 bases between the germline ends. The V gene's germline CDR1 is MGHRA and CDR2 YSYEKL. The CDR3 sequence is 16 residues long. The source was CD4+ or CD8+ T cells sorted from blood, collected in a trial of the OX40 agonist ivuxolimab. The receptor's source is an adult with an advanced solid tumor such as melanoma, head and neck, liver or kidney cancer. J is TRBJ1-5 and V is TRBV4-1, with D perhaps matching TRBD1 (6 bases). CDR3 in amino acids: CASSYVQGPSNQPQHF. CDR3 in DNA: TGCGCCAGCTCCTATGTGCAGGGGCCGAGCAATCAGCCCCAGCATTTT.